This T cell receptor (beta chain) was recorded in a study of T-cell reconstitution after alpha-beta-depleted transplantation in children. The CDR3 length is 16 residues. V was shortened by 0 bases and J by 6 bases, with 18 bases between the two germline ends. In germline, CDR1 is LGHNA, CDR2 YNFKEQ. This sample's TCRbeta library carried unique molecular identifier barcodes. TCRdb reprocessed the PCR reads with MiXCR, giving one entry per CDR3 protein. Here the sample spans about 610,000 distinct CDR3 sequences, 10% being singletons. This sequence originates from a human donor who donated a stem cell graft to a child with acute myeloid leukemia. The V call is TRBV4-2, the J call TRBJ2-7; D might be TRBD2 (6 bases). The starting material was PBMCs from the stem cell graft donor, obtained from the stem cell graft. This chain's CDR3 is CASSQETPGLSREQYF. The DNA for the CDR3 is TGTGCCAGCAGCCAAGAAACCCCGGGACTTTCTCGCGAGCAGTACTTC.